This is a list of T cell receptor beta chains from one sample in a study of radiotherapy plus CTLA-4 blockade in lung cancer. TCRdb's copy holds only in-frame clones and misses some; the assay was immunoSEQ multiplex PCR. Among about 110,000 clones listed, roughly 77% were seen once. The sample here was peripheral blood, taken from a patient treated with radiotherapy plus ipilimumab. These receptor sequences come from a human donor with non-small cell lung cancer that progressed on radiotherapy plus ipilimumab. Some clones in this sample may be carry-over from other donors' samples. CDR3s include the opening cysteine and the closing phenylalanine or tryptophan.

TRBV20-1	TRBJ2-7	11	CSASTQYEQYF
TRBV10-3	TRBJ1-4	12	CAISGDNEKLFF
TRBV4-3	TRBJ2-1	16	CASSQEFRQEGNEQFF
TRBV18	TRBJ1-2	13	CASSPGTDYGYTF
TRBV6-5	TRBJ1-4	14	CASSPWTDNEKLFF
TRBV7-2	TRBJ2-4	16	CASSSQLAKAKNIQYF
TRBV5-5	TRBJ1-2	13	CASSPPDSPRSSF
TRBV9	TRBJ2-7	13	CASSPGLSYEQYF
TRBV9	TRBJ2-1	15	CASSESGGLYNEQFF
TRBV7-7	TRBJ2-5	14	CASSLGNYGETQYF
TRBV15	TRBJ1-2	13	CATSTFGGNGYTF
TRBV6-6	TRBJ2-7	15	CASSYSSGGPYEQYF
TRBV9	TRBJ2-3	17	CASSVTSGGLSQDTQYF
TRBV14	TRBJ2-5	13	CASSRQPQETQYF
TRBV18	TRBJ2-6	16	CASSPQGFSGANVLTF
TRBV5-1	TRBJ2-1	14	CASSLEGTYNEQFF
TRBV6-6	TRBJ1-5	16	CASSSPDRGVGQPQHF
TRBV9	TRBJ1-2	14	CASSAHGGLVGYTF
TRBV15	TRBJ1-3	14	CATSREHLGNTIYF
TRBV12-5	TRBJ1-3	14	CATRPGRGADTIYF